These T cell receptor beta chains were read from a single sample in a study of T cell responses to AZD1222 COVID-19 vaccine. The method was immunoSEQ multiplex PCR; TCRdb's version includes in-frame clones alone and lacks a portion of them. The sample includes about 120,000 clones, about 90% seen only once; the top ten take about 2.5%. The sample consisted of peripheral blood, taken 28 days after the second AZD1222 dose. The receptors originated from an adult who received the AZD1222 COVID-19 vaccine. Both conserved end residues are part of each CDR3. A D gene is named only where the DNA matches it firmly. Only part of the rows carry a size: once, few, many, or a class if the clone is expanded.

CDR3nt: TGTGCCAGTAGTATAGACGGAAGGACCCGACTAGCGGGGGGGCACAATGAGCAGTTCTTC
CDR3aa: CASSIDGRTRLAGGHNEQFF
v_gene: TRBV19
abundance: -
j_gene: TRBJ2-1
d_gene: TRBD2
len: 20

CDR3nt: TGTGCCAGTAGTATCGGACAGTGGACGTTAAATGAAAAACTGTTTTTT
CDR3aa: CASSIGQWTLNEKLFF
v_gene: TRBV19
abundance: -
j_gene: TRBJ1-4
d_gene: -
len: 16

CDR3nt: TGTGCCAGCAGCCCCGGGACAGCTCGAACCTACGAGCAGTACTTC
CDR3aa: CASSPGTARTYEQYF
v_gene: TRBV7-2
abundance: -
j_gene: TRBJ2-7
d_gene: TRBD1
len: 15

CDR3nt: TGTGCCAGCCCGGGACAGGGGAATTTGAACACTGAAGCTTTCTTT
CDR3aa: CASPGQGNLNTEAFF
v_gene: TRBV28
abundance: -
j_gene: TRBJ1-1
d_gene: TRBD1
len: 15

CDR3nt: TGTGCCAGCAGCCTTGAGGGGGTTAGGAACACTGAAGCTTTCTTT
CDR3aa: CASSLEGVRNTEAFF
v_gene: TRBV3-1/TRBV3-2
abundance: -
j_gene: TRBJ1-1
d_gene: -
len: 15

CDR3nt: TGTGCCAGCAGCTTAGGGGGAAACGTGGGAAACACCATATATTTT
CDR3aa: CASSLGGNVGNTIYF
v_gene: TRBV7-2
abundance: -
j_gene: TRBJ1-3
d_gene: -
len: 15

CDR3nt: TGTGCCTGCCGGGACAGATCCTACAATGAGCAGTTCTTC
CDR3aa: CACRDRSYNEQFF
v_gene: TRBV19
abundance: -
j_gene: TRBJ2-1
d_gene: TRBD1
len: 13

CDR3nt: TGTGCCACCAGTGATTCCGGGACAGGGGTAGGCAATCAGCCCCAGCATTTT
CDR3aa: CATSDSGTGVGNQPQHF
v_gene: TRBV24-1
abundance: -
j_gene: TRBJ1-5
d_gene: TRBD1
len: 17

CDR3nt: TGTGCCAGCAGCTTAGAGGGACCTTGGTTCACTGAAGCTTTCTTT
CDR3aa: CASSLEGPWFTEAFF
v_gene: TRBV11-2
abundance: -
j_gene: TRBJ1-1
d_gene: -
len: 15

CDR3nt: TGTGCCAGCAGTTCACACACAGGGGGCTCTGGCTACACCTTC
CDR3aa: CASSSHTGGSGYTF
v_gene: TRBV7-2
abundance: -
j_gene: TRBJ1-2
d_gene: TRBD1
len: 14

CDR3nt: TGTGCCAGCCGTAGCGCTGGGCTACTAAACTATGGCTACACCTTC
CDR3aa: CASRSAGLLNYGYTF
v_gene: TRBV7-8
abundance: -
j_gene: TRBJ1-2
d_gene: -
len: 15

CDR3nt: TGTGCCAGCTCACCGACGGTGGATCAGCCCCAGCATTTT
CDR3aa: CASSPTVDQPQHF
v_gene: TRBV18
abundance: once
j_gene: TRBJ1-5
d_gene: -
len: 13

CDR3nt: TGTGCCAGCAGTGGTGGGGGTGGCAATCAGCCCCAGCATTTT
CDR3aa: CASSGGGGNQPQHF
v_gene: TRBV6-2/TRBV6-3
abundance: few
j_gene: TRBJ1-5
d_gene: -
len: 14

CDR3nt: TGTGCCAGCAGCCCGAGCCGGTCTGGGGCCAACGTCCTGACTTTC
CDR3aa: CASSPSRSGANVLTF
v_gene: TRBV11-2
abundance: -
j_gene: TRBJ2-6
d_gene: -
len: 15

CDR3nt: TGTGCCAGCACGACAGGGACAGATCAGCCCCAGCATTTT
CDR3aa: CASTTGTDQPQHF
v_gene: TRBV3-1/TRBV3-2
abundance: -
j_gene: TRBJ1-5
d_gene: TRBD1
len: 13

CDR3nt: TGCGCCAGCAGCTTGGACAGCAATCAGCCCCAGCATTTT
CDR3aa: CASSLDSNQPQHF
v_gene: TRBV5-1
abundance: few
j_gene: TRBJ1-5
d_gene: -
len: 13

CDR3nt: TGTGCCAGCAGCTCATCCGGGACAGGGGGCTGGGGCTACACCTTC
CDR3aa: CASSSSGTGGWGYTF
v_gene: TRBV7-9
abundance: -
j_gene: TRBJ1-2
d_gene: TRBD1
len: 15

CDR3nt: TGTGCCAGCAGCCATCTTGACAGGGGAAGTCGCTACACCTTC
CDR3aa: CASSHLDRGSRYTF
v_gene: TRBV3-1/TRBV3-2
abundance: few
j_gene: TRBJ1-2
d_gene: TRBD1
len: 14

CDR3nt: TGTGCCAGCACCCCGAGGGGAAACATTCAGTACTTC
CDR3aa: CASTPRGNIQYF
v_gene: TRBV27
abundance: -
j_gene: TRBJ2-4
d_gene: -
len: 12